A single T cell receptor (beta chain) is shown here with its context. This specimen comes from a study of blood T cell repertoires in COVID-19. TCRdb's copy holds only in-frame clones and misses some; the assay was immunoSEQ multiplex PCR. The sample shows around 88,000 clones, approximately 90% of them seen only once. This sequence was found in a man in his 60s with acute or convalescent COVID-19. The sample taken for sequencing was peripheral blood.

In nucleotides, the CDR3 is TGTGCCAGTAGTATCCAGGGGGTGAACACTGAAGCTTTCTTT. Translated: CASSIQGVNTEAFF. The chain employs TRBV19 and TRBJ1-1; 7 bases agree with TRBD1. The CDR3 contains 14 residues. Germline V CDR1 and CDR2: LNHDA, SQIVND (reference sequence). The ends lost 3 bases at V and 0 bases at J; junction bases unmatched: 1. Combining the CDR3 with reference TRBV19 and TRBJ1-1 gives the whole variable domain DGGITQSPKYLFRKEGQNVTLSCEQNLNHDAMYWYRQDPGQGLRLIYYSQIVNDFQKGDIAEGYSVSREKKESFPLTVTSAQKNPTAFYLCASSIQGVNTEAFFGQGTRLTVV.